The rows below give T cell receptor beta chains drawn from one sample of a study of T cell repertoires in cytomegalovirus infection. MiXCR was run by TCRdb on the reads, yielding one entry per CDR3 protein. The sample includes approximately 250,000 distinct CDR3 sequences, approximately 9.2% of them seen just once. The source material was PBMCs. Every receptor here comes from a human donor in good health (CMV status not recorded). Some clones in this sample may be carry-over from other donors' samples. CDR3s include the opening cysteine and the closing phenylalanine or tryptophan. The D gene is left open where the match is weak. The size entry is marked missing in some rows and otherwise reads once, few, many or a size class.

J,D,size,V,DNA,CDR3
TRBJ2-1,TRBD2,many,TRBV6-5,TGTGCCAGCAGTTACGCGACTAGCGTGGTCCTCAATGAGCAGTTCTTC,CASSYATSVVLNEQFF
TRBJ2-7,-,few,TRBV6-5,TGTGCCAGCAGTAAGGTGGGGGCCTCCTACGAGCAGTACTTC,CASSKVGASYEQYF
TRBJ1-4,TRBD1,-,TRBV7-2,TGTGCCAGCAGCCCCGGACAGGGAAGTGAAAAACTGTTTTTT,CASSPGQGSEKLFF
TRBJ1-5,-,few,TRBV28,TGTGCCAGCAGTTTATTGGGTCTCGGAAATCAGCCCCAGCATTTT,CASSLLGLGNQPQHF
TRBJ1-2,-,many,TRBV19,TGTGCCAGTAGCAGGGAACGGCATGGCTACACCTTC,CASSRERHGYTF
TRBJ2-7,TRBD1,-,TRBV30,TGTGCCTGGAGTTGGACAGGGGGCAACGAGCTGTACTTC,CAWSWTGGNELYF
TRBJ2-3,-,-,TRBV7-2,TGTGCCAGCAGCTTAGGACTAGTTGGGGCAGATACGCAGTATTTT,CASSLGLVGADTQYF
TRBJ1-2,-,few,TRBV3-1,TGTGCCAGCAGCCAAGACACAGGCGGACGTCTATATGGCTACACCTTC,CASSQDTGGRLYGYTF
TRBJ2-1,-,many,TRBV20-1,TGCAGTGCTTGTACCGCCATAGGGGGATACTCCTACAATGAGCAGTTCTTC,CSACTAIGGYSYNEQFF
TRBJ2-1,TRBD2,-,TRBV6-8,TGTGCCAGCACCCCAAGCGGGAGGGGGGGTGAGCAGTTCTTC,CASTPSGRGGEQFF
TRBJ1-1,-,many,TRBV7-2,TGTGCCAGCAGCTTCCTCTACCGGGAAGCTTTCTTT,CASSFLYREAFF
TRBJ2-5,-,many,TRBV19,TGTGCCAGTAGCCCAACACCGGGGGAGACCCAGTACTTC,CASSPTPGETQYF
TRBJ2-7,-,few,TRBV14,TGTGCCAGCAGCCTCGGGGGCCCCGCTGGGCAGTACTTC,CASSLGGPAGQYF
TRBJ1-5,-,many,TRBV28,TGTGCCAGCAGTTTAGGGCAGCTGAATTGGGAGCCCCAGCATTTT,CASSLGQLNWEPQHF
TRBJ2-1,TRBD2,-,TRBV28,TGTGCCAGCAGTCTAGTTCGGACTAGCGGGGCTTACAATGAGCAGTTCTTC,CASSLVRTSGAYNEQFF
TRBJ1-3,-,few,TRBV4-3,TGCGCCAGCAGGAAAGACGGTTTCTCTGGAAACACCATATATTTT,CASRKDGFSGNTIYF
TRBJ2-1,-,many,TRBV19,TGTGCCAGTAGTCCCGGGGCAAGCTCCTACAATGAGCAGTTCTTC,CASSPGASSYNEQFF
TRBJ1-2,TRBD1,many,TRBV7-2,TGTGCCAGCAGCTCCCGACTCACAGGGGGCAGGGGCTACACCTTC,CASSSRLTGGRGYTF
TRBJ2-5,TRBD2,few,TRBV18,TGTGCCAGCTCACCAAAAGGACTAGCGAGGATAGAGACCCAGTACTTC,CASSPKGLARIETQYF
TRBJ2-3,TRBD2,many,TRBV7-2,TGTGCCAGCAGCTTATTAGCGGGACAAGTCACAGATACGCAGTATTTT,CASSLLAGQVTDTQYF
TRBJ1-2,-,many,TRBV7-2,TGTGCCAGCAGCTTAGTGGGCGGAACTATCGACTACACCTTC,CASSLVGGTIDYTF
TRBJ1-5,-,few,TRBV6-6,TGTGCCAGCAGCGAGGAGAATCCTAGCAATCAGCCCCAGCATTTT,CASSEENPSNQPQHF
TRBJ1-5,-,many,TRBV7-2,TGTGCCAGCAGCTTAAAACAGGAAAATCAGCCCCAGCATTTT,CASSLKQENQPQHF
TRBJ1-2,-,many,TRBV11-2,TGTGCCAGCAGCTCGTACGGGAAGAACTATGGCTACACCTTC,CASSSYGKNYGYTF
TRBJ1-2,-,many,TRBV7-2,TGTGCCAGCAGCCGGGGAGGGTATGACAACTATGGCTACACCTTC,CASSRGGYDNYGYTF
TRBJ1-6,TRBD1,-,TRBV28,TGTGCCAGCACCGGGGACAGACGTTCACCCCTCCACTTT,CASTGDRRSPLHF
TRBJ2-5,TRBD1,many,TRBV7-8,TGTGCCAGCAGTTCAACTACAGGGGGGTGGTCCCAGTACTTC,CASSSTTGGWSQYF
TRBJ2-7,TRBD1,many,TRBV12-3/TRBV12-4,TGTGCCAGCAGTTTCAGGGGACAGGGTCACGAGCAGTACTTC,CASSFRGQGHEQYF
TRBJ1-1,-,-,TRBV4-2,TGTGCCAGCAGCCAAGATCCTGTGAACACTGAAGCTTTCTTT,CASSQDPVNTEAFF
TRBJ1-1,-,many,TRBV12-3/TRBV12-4,TGTGCCAGCAGACCAGGACAGCCCCAGAACACTGAAGCTTTCTTT,CASRPGQPQNTEAFF
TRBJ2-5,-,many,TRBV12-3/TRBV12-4,TGTGCCAGCAGTTCGGGGTCAAAAGAGACCCAGTACTTC,CASSSGSKETQYF
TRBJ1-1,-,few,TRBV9,TGTGCCAGCAGCCCCAGATTTGGGGGCACTGAAGCTTTCTTT,CASSPRFGGTEAFF
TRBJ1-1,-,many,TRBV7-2,TGTGCCAGCAGCTTAGAAGGGCGGACTTCTGAAGCTTTCTTT,CASSLEGRTSEAFF